The present entry profiles one T cell receptor (beta chain) with its context. The length of the CDR3 is 11 residues. Per the germline V gene, CDR1 is MNHEY and CDR2 is SMNVEV (reference sequence). Trimming pared 10 bases from V and 6 bases from J, leaving 12 bases between. The sample comes from a study of regulatory T cells in long-lasting Graves disease. Study-wide background: New Graves' disease cases had less than 3 months of antithyroid drugs.

Construction of the TCR beta libraries employed iRepertoire HTBI primers in conjunction with Arm-PCR of CDR3 regions. A single record per CDR3 protein comes from TCRdb applying MiXCR to the multiplex PCR reads. Of around 400,000 distinct CDR3 sequences listed, less than 20% are singletons. Time point denoted: newly diagnosed GD, antithyroid drugs for less than 3 months. Construction of the TCR library relied on RNA isolated from PBMCs. The sequence was collected from a female donor with Graves disease. The source was peripheral blood mononuclear cells (PBMCs), collected at new diagnosis, from a patient treated with antithyroid drugs. The chain joins TRBV27 to TRBJ1-2; a weak D match, TRBD1 (5 bases). The CDR3 DNA is TGTGCCACCCGGAGGGGTGATGGCTACACCTTC. Encoded protein: CATRRGDGYTF.